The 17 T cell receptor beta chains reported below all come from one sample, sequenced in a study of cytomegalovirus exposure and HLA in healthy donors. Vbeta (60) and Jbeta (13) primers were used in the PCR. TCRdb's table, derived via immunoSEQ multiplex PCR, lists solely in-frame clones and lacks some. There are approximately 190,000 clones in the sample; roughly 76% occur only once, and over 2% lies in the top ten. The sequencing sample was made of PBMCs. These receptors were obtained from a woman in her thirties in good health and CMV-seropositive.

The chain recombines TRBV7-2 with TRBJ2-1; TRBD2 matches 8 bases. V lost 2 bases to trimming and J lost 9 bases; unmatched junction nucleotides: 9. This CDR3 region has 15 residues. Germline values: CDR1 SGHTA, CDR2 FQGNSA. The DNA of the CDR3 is TGTGCCAGCAGCTTAAGGGGGACTAGAATCGGTGAGCAGTTCTTC. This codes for CASSLRGTRIGEQFF.

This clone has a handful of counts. The CDR3 sequence: CATSRDRRSGNQPQHF. The CDR3 DNA is TGTGCCACCAGCAGAGATCGGCGGTCAGGCAATCAGCCCCAGCATTTT. The V and J genes are TRBV15 and TRBJ1-5; no reliable D call. CDR1 and CDR2 (germline): LNHNV, YYDKDF (reference sequence). V lost 0 bases and J 2 bases, leaving 11 bases between the germline ends. The CDR3 spans 16 residues.

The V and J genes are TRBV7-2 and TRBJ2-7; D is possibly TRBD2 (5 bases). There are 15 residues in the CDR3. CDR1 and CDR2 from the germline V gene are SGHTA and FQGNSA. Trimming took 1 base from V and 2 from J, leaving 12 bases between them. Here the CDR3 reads CASSLGSGMAYEQYF. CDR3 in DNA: TGTGCCAGCAGCTTAGGCTCGGGGATGGCCTACGAGCAGTACTTC. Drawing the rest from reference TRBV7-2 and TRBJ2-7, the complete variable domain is GAGVSQSPSNKVTEKGKDVELRCDPISGHTALYWYRQSLGQGLEFLIYFQGNSAPDKSGLPSDRFSAERTGGSVSTLTIQRTQQEDSAVYLCASSLGSGMAYEQYFGPGTRLTVT.

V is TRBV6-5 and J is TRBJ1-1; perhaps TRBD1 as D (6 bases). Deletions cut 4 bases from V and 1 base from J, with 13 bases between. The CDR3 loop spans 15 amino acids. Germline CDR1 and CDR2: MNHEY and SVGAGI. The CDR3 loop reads CASSSRQAANTEAFF. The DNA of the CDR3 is TGTGCCAGCAGTTCCCGACAGGCGGCGAACACTGAAGCTTTCTTT.

CDR3: CASKYRDRGRGEQYF. For the CDR3, the DNA is TGTGCCAGCAAATACCGGGACAGGGGGCGTGGCGAGCAGTACTTC. The chain couples TRBV5-6 to TRBJ2-7, with 12 bases identical to TRBD1. Germline CDR1 and CDR2: SGHDT and YYEEEE. The CDR3 spans 15 residues. Losses at the gene ends were 6 bases for V and 6 bases for J; bases not matched to a gene: 10.

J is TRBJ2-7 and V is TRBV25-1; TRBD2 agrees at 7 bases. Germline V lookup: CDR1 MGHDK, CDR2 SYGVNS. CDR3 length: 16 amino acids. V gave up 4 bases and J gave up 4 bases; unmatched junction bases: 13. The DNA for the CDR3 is TGTGCCAGCAGTGGACCAAGTAGGAGGGGAGGGTACGAGCAGTACTTC. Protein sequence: CASSGPSRRGGYEQYF.

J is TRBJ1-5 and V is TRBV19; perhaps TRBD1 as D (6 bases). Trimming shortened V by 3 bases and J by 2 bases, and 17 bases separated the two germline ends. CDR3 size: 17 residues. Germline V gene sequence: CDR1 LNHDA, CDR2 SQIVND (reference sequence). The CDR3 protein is CASSIGARQEGNQPQHF. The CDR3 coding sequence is TGTGCCAGTAGTATTGGTGCTCGACAGGAGGGCAATCAGCCCCAGCATTTT.

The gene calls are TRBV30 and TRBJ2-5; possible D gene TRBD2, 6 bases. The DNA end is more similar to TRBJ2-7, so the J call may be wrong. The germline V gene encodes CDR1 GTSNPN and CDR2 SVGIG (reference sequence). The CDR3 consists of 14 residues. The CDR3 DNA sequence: TGTGCCCGACGGACTACGCGCCTCAAGTACGAGCAGTACTTC. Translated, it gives CARRTTRLKYEQYF.

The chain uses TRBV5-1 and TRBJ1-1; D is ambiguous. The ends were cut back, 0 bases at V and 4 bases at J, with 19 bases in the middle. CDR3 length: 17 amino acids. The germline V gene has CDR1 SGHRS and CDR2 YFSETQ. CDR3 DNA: TGCGCCAGCAGCTTGGGTCTTCGGGGTGGAGGTGCCACTGAAGCTTTCTTT. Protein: CASSLGLRGGGATEAFF.

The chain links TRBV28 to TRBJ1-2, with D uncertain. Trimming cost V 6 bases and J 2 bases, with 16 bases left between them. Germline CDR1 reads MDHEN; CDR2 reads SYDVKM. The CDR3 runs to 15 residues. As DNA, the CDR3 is TGTGCCAGCAGCATCCCAGGACTCCTGAACTATGGCTACACCTTC. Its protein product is CASSIPGLLNYGYTF.

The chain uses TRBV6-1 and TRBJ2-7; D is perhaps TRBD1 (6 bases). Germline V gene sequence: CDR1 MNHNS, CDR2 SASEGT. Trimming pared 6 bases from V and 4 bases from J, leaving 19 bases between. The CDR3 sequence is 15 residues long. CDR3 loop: CASRGGGENRYEQYF. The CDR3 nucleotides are TGTGCCAGCAGGGGTGGGGGCGAAAACAGGTACGAGCAGTACTTC.

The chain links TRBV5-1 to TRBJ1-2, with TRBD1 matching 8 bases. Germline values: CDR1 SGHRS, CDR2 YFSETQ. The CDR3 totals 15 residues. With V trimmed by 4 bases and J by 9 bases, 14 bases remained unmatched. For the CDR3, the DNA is TGCGCCAGCAGCGACCCGGGACAGGCGACTTTGAGCTACACCTTC. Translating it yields CASSDPGQATLSYTF.

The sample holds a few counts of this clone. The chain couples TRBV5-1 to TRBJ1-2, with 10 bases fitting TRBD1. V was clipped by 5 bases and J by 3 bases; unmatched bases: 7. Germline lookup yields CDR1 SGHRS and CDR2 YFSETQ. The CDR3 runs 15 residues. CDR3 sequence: CASSLMTGGDYGYTF. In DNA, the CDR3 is TGCGCCAGCAGTCTCATGACAGGGGGCGACTATGGCTACACCTTC.

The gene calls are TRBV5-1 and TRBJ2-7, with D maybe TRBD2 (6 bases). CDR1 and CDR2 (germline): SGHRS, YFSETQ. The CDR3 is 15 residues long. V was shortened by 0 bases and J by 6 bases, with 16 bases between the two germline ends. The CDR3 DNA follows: TGCGCCAGCAGCTTGGCGACTAGTTCCGGCGGCGAGCAGTACTTC. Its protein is CASSLATSSGGEQYF.

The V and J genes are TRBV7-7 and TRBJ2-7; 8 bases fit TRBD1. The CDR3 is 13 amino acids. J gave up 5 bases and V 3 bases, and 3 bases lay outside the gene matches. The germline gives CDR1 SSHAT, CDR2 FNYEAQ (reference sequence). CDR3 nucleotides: TGTGCCAGCAGCTTGGACAGGGACCACGAGCAGTACTTC. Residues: CASSLDRDHEQYF.

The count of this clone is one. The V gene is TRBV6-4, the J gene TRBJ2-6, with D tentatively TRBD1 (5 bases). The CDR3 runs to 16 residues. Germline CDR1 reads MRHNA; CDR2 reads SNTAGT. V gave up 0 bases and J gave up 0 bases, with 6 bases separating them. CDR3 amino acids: CASSDSGLSGANVLTF. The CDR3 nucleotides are TGTGCCAGCAGTGACTCGGGGCTCTCTGGGGCCAACGTCCTGACTTTC.

The CDR3 loop is CASSMAGTGDKETQYF. The CDR3, as DNA: TGTGCCAGTAGTATGGCCGGGACAGGGGACAAAGAGACCCAGTACTTC. The chain is built from TRBV19 and TRBJ2-5; TRBD1 matches 10 bases. V shed 3 bases, J shed 3 bases, and the junction held 7 bases outside the gene matches. CDR3 size: 16 residues. Per germline, CDR1 LNHDA and CDR2 SQIVND (reference sequence).